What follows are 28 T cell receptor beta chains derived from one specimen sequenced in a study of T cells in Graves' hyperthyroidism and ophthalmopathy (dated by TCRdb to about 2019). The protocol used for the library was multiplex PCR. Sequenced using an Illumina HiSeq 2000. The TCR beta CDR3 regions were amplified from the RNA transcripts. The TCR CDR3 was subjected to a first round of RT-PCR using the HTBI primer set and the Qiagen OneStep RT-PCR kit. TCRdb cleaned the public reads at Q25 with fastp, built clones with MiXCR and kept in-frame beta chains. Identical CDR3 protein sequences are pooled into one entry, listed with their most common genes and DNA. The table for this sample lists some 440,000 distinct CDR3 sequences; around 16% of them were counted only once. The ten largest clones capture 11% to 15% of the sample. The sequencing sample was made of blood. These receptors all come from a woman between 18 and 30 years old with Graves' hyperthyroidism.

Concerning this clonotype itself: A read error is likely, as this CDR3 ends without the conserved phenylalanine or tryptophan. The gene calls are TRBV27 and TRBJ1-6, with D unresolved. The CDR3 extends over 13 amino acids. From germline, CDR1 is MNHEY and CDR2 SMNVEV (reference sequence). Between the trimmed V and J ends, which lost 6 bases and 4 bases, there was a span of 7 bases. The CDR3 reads CASRGIYNSPLHL. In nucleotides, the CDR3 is TGTGCCAGCAGGGGAATATATAATTCACCCCTCCACCTT.

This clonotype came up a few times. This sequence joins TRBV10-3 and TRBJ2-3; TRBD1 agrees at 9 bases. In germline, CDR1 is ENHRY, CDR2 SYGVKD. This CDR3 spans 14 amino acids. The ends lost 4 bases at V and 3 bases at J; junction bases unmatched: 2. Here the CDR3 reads CAISGTGATDTQYF. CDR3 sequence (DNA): TGTGCCATCAGTGGGACAGGGGCGACAGATACGCAGTATTTT.

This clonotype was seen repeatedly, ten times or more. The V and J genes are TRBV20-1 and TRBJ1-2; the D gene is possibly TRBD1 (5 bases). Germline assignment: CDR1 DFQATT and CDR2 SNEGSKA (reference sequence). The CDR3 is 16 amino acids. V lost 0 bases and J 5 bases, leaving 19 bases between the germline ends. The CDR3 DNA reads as TGCAGTGCTAGAGATACCAGGGTGGGATCAGGGTATGGCTACACCTTC. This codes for CSARDTRVGSGYGYTF.

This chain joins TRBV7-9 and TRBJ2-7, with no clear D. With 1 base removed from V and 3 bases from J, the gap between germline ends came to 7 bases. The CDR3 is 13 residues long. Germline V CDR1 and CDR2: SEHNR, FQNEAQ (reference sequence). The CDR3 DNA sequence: TGTGCCAGCAGCTTAGGTGACAACTACGAGCAGTACTTC. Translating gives CASSLGDNYEQYF.

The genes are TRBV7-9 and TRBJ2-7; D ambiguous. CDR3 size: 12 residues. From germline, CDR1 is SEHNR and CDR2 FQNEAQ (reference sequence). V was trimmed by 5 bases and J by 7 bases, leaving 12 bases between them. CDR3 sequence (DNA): TGTGCCAGCAGCCTCGACATCGGTGAGCAGTACTTC. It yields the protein CASSLDIGEQYF.

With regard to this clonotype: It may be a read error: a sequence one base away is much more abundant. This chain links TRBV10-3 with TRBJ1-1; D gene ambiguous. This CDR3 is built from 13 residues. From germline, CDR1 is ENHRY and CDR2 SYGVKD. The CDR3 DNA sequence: TGTACCACCGAGACGGAGAGGAACACTGAAGCTTTCTTT. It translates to CTTETERNTEAFF.

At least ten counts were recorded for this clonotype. CDR3: CASSPRGGARTEAFF. The CDR3 DNA reads as TGTGCCAGCAGCCCTCGGGGGGGGGCAAGAACTGAAGCTTTCTTT. This sequence joins TRBV28 and TRBJ1-1; weak D call: TRBD1 (6 bases). The CDR3 runs to 15 residues. The V end lost 6 bases, the J end lost 5 bases, and 19 bases lay between the germline ends. Germline CDR1 and CDR2: MDHEN and SYDVKM. The full variable domain, with the rest looked up from reference TRBV28 and TRBJ1-1, is DVKVTQSSRYLVKRTGEKVFLECVQDMDHENMFWYRQDPGLGLRLIYFSYDVKMKEKGDIPEGYSVSREKKERFSLILESASTNQTSMYLCASSPRGGARTEAFFGQGTRLTVV.

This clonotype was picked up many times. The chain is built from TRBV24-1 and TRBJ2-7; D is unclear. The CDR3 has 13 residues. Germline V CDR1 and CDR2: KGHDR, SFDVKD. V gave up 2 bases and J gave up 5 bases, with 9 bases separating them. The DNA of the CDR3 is TGTGCCACCAGTGATTCTTACTTTGACGAGCAGTACTTC. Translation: CATSDSYFDEQYF.

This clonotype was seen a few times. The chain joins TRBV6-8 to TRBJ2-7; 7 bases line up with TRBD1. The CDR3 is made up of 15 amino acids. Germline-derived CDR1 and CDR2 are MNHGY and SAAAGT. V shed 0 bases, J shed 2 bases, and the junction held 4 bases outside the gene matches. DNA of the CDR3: TGTGCCAGCAGTTACTCTAGGGACAGACCCTACGAGCAGTACTTC. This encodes CASSYSRDRPYEQYF.

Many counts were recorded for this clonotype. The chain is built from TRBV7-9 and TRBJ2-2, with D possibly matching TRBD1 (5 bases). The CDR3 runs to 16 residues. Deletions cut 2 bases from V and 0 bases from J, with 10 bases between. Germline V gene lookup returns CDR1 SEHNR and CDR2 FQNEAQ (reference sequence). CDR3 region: CASSLSVGANTGELFF. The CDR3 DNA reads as TGTGCCAGCAGCTTAAGTGTAGGGGCGAACACCGGGGAGCTGTTTTTT.

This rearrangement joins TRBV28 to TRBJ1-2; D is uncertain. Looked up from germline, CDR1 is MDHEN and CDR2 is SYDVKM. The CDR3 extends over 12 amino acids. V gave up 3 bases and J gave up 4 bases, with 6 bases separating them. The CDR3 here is CASSFSFYGYTF. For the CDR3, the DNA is TGTGCCAGCAGTTTCAGCTTCTATGGCTACACCTTC.

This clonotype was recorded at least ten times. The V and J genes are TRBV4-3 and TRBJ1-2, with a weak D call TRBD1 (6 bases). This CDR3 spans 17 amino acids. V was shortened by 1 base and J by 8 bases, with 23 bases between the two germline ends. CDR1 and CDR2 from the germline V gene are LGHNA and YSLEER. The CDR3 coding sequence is TGCGCCAGCAGCCAAGCTTTTACCGGGACATACTATGGAGGCTACACCTTC. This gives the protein CASSQAFTGTYYGGYTF.

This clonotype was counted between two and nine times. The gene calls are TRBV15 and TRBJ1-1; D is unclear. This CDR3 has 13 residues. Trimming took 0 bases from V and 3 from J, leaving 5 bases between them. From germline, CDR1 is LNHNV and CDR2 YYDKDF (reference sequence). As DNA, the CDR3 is TGTGCCACCAGCAGAGAGGCCCACACTGAAGCTTTCTTT. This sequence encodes CATSREAHTEAFF.

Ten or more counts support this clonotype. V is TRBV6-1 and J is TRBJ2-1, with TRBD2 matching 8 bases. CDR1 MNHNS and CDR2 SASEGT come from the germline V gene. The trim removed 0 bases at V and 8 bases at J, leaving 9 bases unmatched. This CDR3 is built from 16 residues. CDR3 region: CASSEARTGGRDEQFF. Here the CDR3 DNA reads TGTGCCAGCAGTGAAGCTCGTACGGGAGGGCGGGATGAGCAGTTCTTC.

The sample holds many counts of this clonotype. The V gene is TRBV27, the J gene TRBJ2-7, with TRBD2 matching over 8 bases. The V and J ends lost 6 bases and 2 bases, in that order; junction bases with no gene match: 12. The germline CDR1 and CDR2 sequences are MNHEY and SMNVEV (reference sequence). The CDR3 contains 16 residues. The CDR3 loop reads CASSSAGAGGTYEQYF. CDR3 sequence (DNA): TGTGCCAGCAGCTCAGCTGGGGCGGGAGGCACCTACGAGCAGTACTTC.

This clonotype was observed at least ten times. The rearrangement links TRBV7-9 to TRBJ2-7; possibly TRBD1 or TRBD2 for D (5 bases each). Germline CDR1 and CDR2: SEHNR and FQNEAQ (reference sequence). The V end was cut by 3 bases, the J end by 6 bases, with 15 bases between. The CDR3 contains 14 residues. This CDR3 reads CASSFGAAGTEQYF. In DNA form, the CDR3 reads TGTGCCAGCAGCTTCGGGGCAGCTGGAACCGAGCAGTACTTC.

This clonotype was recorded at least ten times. This CDR3 reads CATSRDSTGNYGYTF. CDR3 coding DNA: TGTGCCACCAGCAGAGATTCGACAGGGAACTATGGCTACACCTTC. The rearrangement uses TRBV15 and TRBJ1-2, with TRBD1 matching over 7 bases. Per germline, CDR1 LNHNV and CDR2 YYDKDF (reference sequence). Trimming removed 0 bases from V and 2 bases from J; junction bases left unmatched: 3. This CDR3 contains 15 residues.

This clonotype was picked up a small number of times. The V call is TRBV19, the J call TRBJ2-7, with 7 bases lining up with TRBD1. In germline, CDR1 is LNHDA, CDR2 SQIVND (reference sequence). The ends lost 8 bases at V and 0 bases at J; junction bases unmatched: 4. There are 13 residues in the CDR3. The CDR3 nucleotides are TGTGCCAGTCGGGACAGTTTCTCCTACGAGCAGTACTTC. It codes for CASRDSFSYEQYF.

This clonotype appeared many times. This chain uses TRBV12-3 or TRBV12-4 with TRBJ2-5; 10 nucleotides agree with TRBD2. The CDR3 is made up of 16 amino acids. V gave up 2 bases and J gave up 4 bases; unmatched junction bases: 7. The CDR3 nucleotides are TGTGCCAGCAGTTTAATTCCTAGCGGGAGATCAGAGACCCAGTACTTC. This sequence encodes CASSLIPSGRSETQYF.

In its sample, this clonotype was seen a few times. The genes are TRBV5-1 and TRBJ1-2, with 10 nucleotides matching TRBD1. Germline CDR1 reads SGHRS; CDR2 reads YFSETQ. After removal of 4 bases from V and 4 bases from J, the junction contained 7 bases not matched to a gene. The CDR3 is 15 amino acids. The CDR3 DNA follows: TGCGCCAGCAGCCGCGACGGGACAGGGGCCTATGGCTACACCTTC. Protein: CASSRDGTGAYGYTF.

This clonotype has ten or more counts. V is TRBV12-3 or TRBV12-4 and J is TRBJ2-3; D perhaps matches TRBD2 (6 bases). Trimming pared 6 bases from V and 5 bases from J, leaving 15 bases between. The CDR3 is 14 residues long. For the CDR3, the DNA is TGTGCCAGCAGCCCACCCTACGGGGGAGATACGCAGTATTTT. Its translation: CASSPPYGGDTQYF.

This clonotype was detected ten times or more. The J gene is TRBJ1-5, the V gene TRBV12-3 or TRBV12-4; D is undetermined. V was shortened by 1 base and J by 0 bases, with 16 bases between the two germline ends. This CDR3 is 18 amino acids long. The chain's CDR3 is CASSLELTEDFSNQPQHF. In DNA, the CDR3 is TGTGCCAGCAGTTTAGAGCTTACCGAGGATTTTAGCAATCAGCCCCAGCATTTT.

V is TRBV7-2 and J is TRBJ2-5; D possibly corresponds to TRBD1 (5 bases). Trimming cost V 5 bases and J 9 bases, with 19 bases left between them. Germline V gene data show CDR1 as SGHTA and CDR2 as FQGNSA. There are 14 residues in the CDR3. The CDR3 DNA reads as TGTGCCAGCAGCATTAGGGGTCAGGGAAAGGCCCAGTACTTC. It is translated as CASSIRGQGKAQYF.

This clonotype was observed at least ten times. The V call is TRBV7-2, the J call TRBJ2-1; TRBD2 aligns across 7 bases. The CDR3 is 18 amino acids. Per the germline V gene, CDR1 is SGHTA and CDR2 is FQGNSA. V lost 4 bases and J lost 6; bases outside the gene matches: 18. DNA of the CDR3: TGTGCCAGCAGCTCGGACCGCTGGGGGACTACCGAGCTCAATGAGCAGTTCTTC. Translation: CASSSDRWGTTELNEQFF.

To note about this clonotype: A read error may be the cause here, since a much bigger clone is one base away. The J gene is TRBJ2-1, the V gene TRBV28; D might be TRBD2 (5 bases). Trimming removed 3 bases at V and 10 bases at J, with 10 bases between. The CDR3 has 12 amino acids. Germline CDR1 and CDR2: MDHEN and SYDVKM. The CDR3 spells CASSLRRVEQFF. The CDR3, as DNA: TGTGCCAGCAGTTTGAGGCGGGTCGAGCAGTTCTTC.

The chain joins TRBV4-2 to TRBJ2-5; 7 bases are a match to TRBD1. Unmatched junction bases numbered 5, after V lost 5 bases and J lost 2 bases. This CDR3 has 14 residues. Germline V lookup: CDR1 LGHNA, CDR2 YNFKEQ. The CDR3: CASSGGQEQETQYF. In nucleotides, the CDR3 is TGTGCCAGCAGCGGAGGACAGGAACAAGAGACCCAGTACTTC.

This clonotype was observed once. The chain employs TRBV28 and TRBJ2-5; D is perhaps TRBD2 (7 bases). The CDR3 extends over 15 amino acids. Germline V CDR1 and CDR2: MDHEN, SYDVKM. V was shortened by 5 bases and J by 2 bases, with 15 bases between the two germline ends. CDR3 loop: CASSEGGGSQETQYF. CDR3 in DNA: TGTGCCAGCAGTGAAGGGGGGGGCAGTCAAGAGACCCAGTACTTC.

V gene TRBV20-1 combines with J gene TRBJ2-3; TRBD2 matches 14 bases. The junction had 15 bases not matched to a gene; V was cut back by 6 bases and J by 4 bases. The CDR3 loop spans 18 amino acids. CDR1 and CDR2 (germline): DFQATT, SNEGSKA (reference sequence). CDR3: CSAADSIGLAGGADTQYF. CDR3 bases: TGCAGTGCCGCGGACAGCATCGGACTAGCGGGGGGCGCAGATACGCAGTATTTT.